The entry below describes one T cell receptor beta chain. The data stem from a study of long-term antiretroviral therapy in people with HIV. An immunoSEQ assay, version v3.0, was performed at survey level. Libraries were prepared by immunoSEQ multiplex PCR; TCRdb keeps only in-frame clonotypes and omits some of them. The repertoire holds about 24,000 clones, over 75% seen once, with roughly 7% in the top ten. V was pared by 0 bases and J by 0 bases, with 15 bases between. The CDR3 sequence is 18 residues long. The germline CDR1 and CDR2 sequences are SGDLS and YYNGEE. Here the sequenced sample was unsorted PBMCs, taken 1.8 years before starting antiretroviral therapy. The V and J genes are TRBV9 and TRBJ1-4; D is ambiguous. The source of this sequence is a woman aged 25 to 39 with HIV. CDR3 protein: CASSVAGAPTATNEKLFF. In DNA, the CDR3 is TGTGCCAGCAGCGTAGCAGGAGCCCCAACGGCAACTAATGAAAAACTGTTTTTT.